A single sample gave rise to the 27 T cell receptor beta chains below, sequenced in a study of OX40 agonist ivuxolimab in advanced cancers. Assay: immunoSEQ multiplex PCR; the TCRdb copy retains only in-frame clones and omits some. The sample carries more than 75,000 clones, around 87% recorded once. The source was CD4+ or CD8+ T cells sorted from blood, collected in a trial of the OX40 agonist ivuxolimab. Every receptor here comes from an adult with an advanced solid tumor such as melanoma, head and neck, liver or kidney cancer.

The J gene is TRBJ2-7, the V gene TRBV18, with D perhaps given as TRBD1 or TRBD2 (5 bases each). Germline CDR1 reads KGHSH; CDR2 reads LQKENI. The CDR3 spans 14 residues. V gave up 4 bases and J gave up 1 base, with 11 bases separating them. The CDR3 reads CASSRGALSYEQYF. In DNA, the CDR3 is TGTGCCAGCTCACGAGGGGCTTTATCCTACGAGCAGTACTTC.

The rearrangement joins TRBV19 to TRBJ1-1; D gene unclear. Trimming removed 7 bases from V and 0 bases from J, with 12 bases in between. CDR3 length: 14 residues. CDR1 is LNHDA, CDR2 SQIVND, per germline (reference sequence). The CDR3 DNA is TGTGCCAGTAAACTCGGCCAGATGAACACTGAAGCTTTCTTT. Protein product: CASKLGQMNTEAFF.

In its sample, this clone was seen a few times. The chain uses TRBV6-6 and TRBJ2-7; no reliable D call. The CDR3 consists of 15 residues. CDR1 and CDR2 (germline): MNHNY, SVGAGI (reference sequence). Between the trimmed V and J ends, which lost 4 bases and 2 bases, there was a span of 15 bases. The CDR3 is CASSFGRRAPYEQYF. DNA of the CDR3: TGTGCCAGCAGTTTTGGACGGCGCGCGCCCTACGAGCAGTACTTC.

J is TRBJ1-1 and V is TRBV4-1; D may be TRBD1 (6 bases). This CDR3 is built from 13 residues. The germline V gene encodes CDR1 MGHRA and CDR2 YSYEKL. V lost 2 bases to trimming and J lost 9 bases, with 13 bases between them. The CDR3 is CASSQRNREKAFF. CDR3 bases: TGCGCCAGCAGCCAAAGGAACAGGGAGAAAGCTTTCTTT.

The chain has TRBV5-1 and TRBJ1-2; D remains unclear. The ends were cut back, 1 base at V and 9 bases at J, with 13 bases in the middle. From germline, CDR1 is SGHRS and CDR2 YFSETQ. The CDR3 loop spans 13 amino acids. In nucleotides, the CDR3 is TGCGCCAGCAGCTTGTCCTCCCTGGGCCGCTACACCTTC. This gives the protein CASSLSSLGRYTF.

This chain connects TRBV7-7 to TRBJ2-2; the D is unclear. The CDR3 spans 13 residues. V shed 2 bases and J shed 4 bases, with 5 bases lying between them. Germline V gene lookup returns CDR1 SSHAT and CDR2 FNYEAQ (reference sequence). In nucleotides, the CDR3 is TGTGCCAGCAGCTTACAGAGCACCGGGGAGCTGTTTTTT. Translated, it gives CASSLQSTGELFF.

The V and J genes are TRBV23-1 and TRBJ1-1; no reliable D call. TRBV23-1 counts as an open reading frame of uncertain function. The V and J ends lost 3 bases and 4 bases respectively, with 21 bases between them. The CDR3 covers 17 residues. Here the CDR3 reads CASSQGWAGDRGTEAFF. CDR3 DNA sequence: TGCGCCAGCAGTCAGGGGTGGGCAGGCGATCGGGGCACTGAAGCTTTCTTT.

The rearrangement joins TRBV5-4 to TRBJ1-2, with TRBD1 as a possible D gene (5 bases). The germline gives CDR1 SGHNT, CDR2 YYREEE (reference sequence). The V end was cut by 4 bases, the J end by 8 bases, with 18 bases between. The CDR3 has 14 residues. Here the CDR3 DNA reads TGTGCCAGCAGCGACCCCTCGGGACTCGAGGGCTACACCTTC. This gives the protein CASSDPSGLEGYTF.

This chain links TRBV7-9 with TRBJ2-7, with D hard to call. Trimming removed 2 bases from V and 0 bases from J, with 5 bases in between. The CDR3 loop spans 13 amino acids. Germline V lookup: CDR1 SEHNR, CDR2 FQNEAQ (reference sequence). This CDR3 reads CASSLSNSYEQYF. The DNA for the CDR3 is TGTGCCAGCAGCTTATCTAACTCCTACGAGCAGTACTTC.

The chain links TRBV7-9 to TRBJ2-4; TRBD2 matches at 7 bases. V was clipped by 0 bases and J by 2 bases; unmatched bases: 10. The CDR3 covers 18 residues. Germline-derived CDR1 and CDR2 are SEHNR and FQNEAQ (reference sequence). CDR3 amino acids: CASSLAGGIQTTKNIQYF. DNA for the CDR3: TGTGCCAGCAGCTTAGCGGGAGGGATTCAGACGACCAAAAACATTCAGTACTTC.

This clone has just one count. V is TRBV7-2 and J is TRBJ2-7; 7 positions match TRBD2. CDR1 and CDR2 from the germline V gene are SGHTA and FQGNSA. The CDR3 consists of 14 residues. Trimming cost V 5 bases and J 7 bases; bases outside gene matches: 11. CDR3 sequence: CASSPRTSPLEQYF. The CDR3 DNA is TGTGCCAGCAGCCCAAGGACTAGTCCCTTGGAGCAGTACTTC.

This clone showed up just once. The chain employs TRBV7-9 and TRBJ2-2; D unresolved. Germline V lookup: CDR1 SEHNR, CDR2 FQNEAQ (reference sequence). This CDR3 is 16 amino acids long. The V gene lost 3 bases and the J gene lost 1 base, with 12 bases spanning the gap. This chain's CDR3 is CASSFEVSGNTGELFF. The CDR3 region has the DNA TGTGCCAGCAGCTTTGAGGTTTCCGGGAACACCGGGGAGCTGTTTTTT.

The chain recombines TRBV6-6 with TRBJ1-6; no firm D call. V was cut by 10 bases and J by 5 bases, with 15 bases left in between. The CDR3 consists of 14 residues. Germline V lookup: CDR1 MNHNY, CDR2 SVGAGI (reference sequence). In DNA, the CDR3 is TGTGCCACTTCGGTTAATCGGGATAATTCACCCCTCCACTTT. This gives the protein CATSVNRDNSPLHF.

This chain connects TRBV7-2 to TRBJ2-1; 7 bases map to TRBD2. The CDR3 sequence is 15 residues long. J lost 3 bases, V lost 2 bases, and 4 bases had no gene match. Germline assignment: CDR1 SGHTA and CDR2 FQGNSA. The CDR3 nucleotides are TGTGCCAGCAGCTTAAGTCTAGCGGACTACAATGAGCAGTTCTTC. Protein sequence: CASSLSLADYNEQFF.

The genes are TRBV4-1 and TRBJ1-6; TRBD1 agrees at 7 bases. The germline V gene encodes CDR1 MGHRA and CDR2 YSYEKL. The CDR3 is 17 amino acids. V dropped 1 base and J dropped 3; count of bases not matched to a gene: 6. CDR3 sequence reads: CASSQGTGVFYNSPLHF. For the CDR3, the DNA is TGCGCCAGCAGCCAAGGAACAGGGGTCTTCTATAATTCACCCCTCCACTTT.

V usage is TRBV9 and J usage is TRBJ1-2; 8 positions agree with TRBD1. The CDR3 spans 16 residues. Looked up from germline, CDR1 is SGDLS and CDR2 is YYNGEE. V lost 4 bases to trimming and J lost 1 base; unmatched junction nucleotides: 9. CDR3 sequence (DNA): TGTGCCAGCAGCTCTATGGGACAGGTCGTTAACTATGGCTACACCTTC. Its protein product is CASSSMGQVVNYGYTF.

The chain uses TRBV18 and TRBJ1-2, with D possibly TRBD1 on 6 matching bases. This CDR3 has 15 residues. V was clipped by 4 bases and J by 0 bases, with 12 bases between them. CDR1 and CDR2 (germline): KGHSH, LQKENI. CDR3 nucleotides: TGTGCCAGCTCACTCGACAGGACAGCTAACTATGGCTACACCTTC. Translating it yields CASSLDRTANYGYTF.

V and J are TRBV12-5 and TRBJ2-7, with D perhaps matching TRBD1 (5 bases). This CDR3 comprises 16 residues. Per germline, CDR1 LGHNT and CDR2 FRNRAP. V lost 0 bases and J 0 bases, leaving 12 bases between the germline ends. CDR3 coding DNA: TGTGCTAGTGGTTTGGTAGGGGCAGCGCGCTCCTACGAGCAGTACTTC. Translation gives CASGLVGAARSYEQYF.

This sequence joins TRBV7-9 and TRBJ1-1; D is undetermined. Between the trimmed V and J ends, which lost 1 base and 0 bases, there was a span of 9 bases. CDR1 and CDR2 from the germline V gene are SEHNR and FQNEAQ (reference sequence). CDR3 length equals 15 residues. The CDR3 is CASSLGYGVNTEAFF. CDR3 DNA sequence: TGTGCCAGCAGCTTAGGATACGGGGTGAACACTGAAGCTTTCTTT.

Notes on this clone: At the DNA level, this CDR3 is encoded by other sequences in the same sample as well. V gene TRBV29-1 combines with J gene TRBJ2-3; no clear D. The CDR3 loop spans 13 amino acids. Germline-derived CDR1 and CDR2 are SQVTM and ANQGSEA. The V and J ends lost 4 bases and 2 bases respectively, with 10 bases between them. CDR3 nucleotide sequence: TGCAGCGTTGGAGGTTGGAACACAGATACGCAGTATTTT. Amino acid sequence: CSVGGWNTDTQYF.

The rearrangement uses TRBV19 and TRBJ1-5; no reliable D call. CDR1 and CDR2 (germline): LNHDA, SQIVND (reference sequence). The CDR3 has 17 residues. V was cut by 3 bases and J by 0 bases, with 15 bases left in between. CDR3 nucleotide sequence: TGTGCCAGTAGTATTGAGGGCAGGCGATATAGCAATCAGCCCCAGCATTTT. Residues: CASSIEGRRYSNQPQHF.

The genes are TRBV6-1 and TRBJ2-1, with a tentative D call TRBD2 (6 bases). Deletions cut 5 bases from V and 9 bases from J, with 17 bases between. The CDR3 has 14 residues. Looked up from germline, CDR1 is MNHNS and CDR2 is SASEGT. The DNA of the CDR3 is TGTGCCAGCAGTTTGGGGGTTGGGGGGTCTGAGCAGTTCTTC. As protein: CASSLGVGGSEQFF.

The gene calls are TRBV11-1 and TRBJ1-5, with 7 nucleotides matching TRBD1. Looked up from germline, CDR1 is SGHAT and CDR2 is FQDESV (reference sequence). This CDR3 has 13 amino acids. V lost 5 bases, J lost 6 bases, and 4 bases stayed unmatched. The CDR3 loop reads CASSLTGVQPQHF. In DNA form, the CDR3 reads TGTGCCAGCAGCCTAACAGGGGTTCAGCCCCAGCATTTT.

This chain connects TRBV5-4 to TRBJ2-1, with D perhaps matching TRBD1 (6 bases). V lost 4 bases and J lost 12, with 17 bases in between. This CDR3 has 13 residues. The germline V gene encodes CDR1 SGHNT and CDR2 YYREEE (reference sequence). CDR3 DNA: TGTGCCAGCAGCCAAGAAGGACAGAAGGGGCAGTTCTTC. Its protein product is CASSQEGQKGQFF.

The gene calls are TRBV6-1 and TRBJ1-3; 7 nucleotides line up with TRBD1. Germline assignment: CDR1 MNHNS and CDR2 SASEGT. Unmatched junction bases numbered 8, after V lost 4 bases and J lost 2 bases. CDR3 length: 16 residues. The CDR3 loop reads CASSARQGSTGNTIYF. The DNA for the CDR3 is TGTGCCAGCAGTGCTCGACAGGGTTCAACTGGAAACACCATATATTTT.

This clone was recorded only once. The J gene is TRBJ2-2, the V gene TRBV5-5; D is unclear. The CDR3 loop spans 14 amino acids. Trimming left V 0 bases short and J 4 bases short, with 7 bases between. Per the germline V gene, CDR1 is SGHKS and CDR2 is YYEKEE (reference sequence). The CDR3 nucleotides read TGTGCCAGCAGCTTGGGAAAGCGCACCGGGGAGCTGTTTTTT. Protein: CASSLGKRTGELFF. Full variable domain (remainder filled in from reference TRBV5-5 and TRBJ2-2): DAGVTQSPTHLIKTRGQQVTLRCSPISGHKSVSWYQQVLGQGPQFIFQYYEKEERGRGNFPDRFSARQFPNYSSELNVNALLLGDSALYLCASSLGKRTGELFFGEGSRLTVL.

The rearrangement uses TRBV19 and TRBJ2-7, with 8 nucleotides matching TRBD2. This CDR3 is 15 amino acids long. The germline gives CDR1 LNHDA, CDR2 SQIVND (reference sequence). The J segment lost 5 bases and the V segment lost 4 bases, leaving 10 bases of the junction unmatched. CDR3 protein: CASSKRTSRFDEQYF. Written as DNA, the CDR3 is TGTGCCAGTAGTAAACGGACTAGCAGATTCGACGAGCAGTACTTC.